This T cell receptor beta chain was sequenced for a study of prognosis after radiotherapy for stage I lung cancer. This clonotype was found many times. There are 16 residues in the CDR3. Germline CDR1 LNHNV, CDR2 YYDKDF (reference sequence). J gave up 4 bases and V 3 bases, and 9 bases lay outside the gene matches. Genomic DNA yielded TCR beta CDR3, amplified by two-round multiplex PCR. The first round of PCR was done with primers that matched each TRBV and TRBJ gene. TCRdb recomputed calls from the multiplex PCR reads with MiXCR, one row per CDR3 protein. The data contain fewer than 20,000 distinct CDR3 sequences, around three fifths of them singletons.

V gene TRBV15 combines with J gene TRBJ1-5; 7 bases line up with TRBD1. The specimen comprised PBMCs, sampled before or after stereotactic body radiation therapy (not recorded which). The clonotype was recovered from a donor over 45 with non-small cell lung cancer. CDR3 sequence reads: CATSRRIRGENQPQHF. CDR3 in DNA: TGTGCCACCAGCAGGCGGATCAGGGGGGAAAATCAGCCCCAGCATTTT.